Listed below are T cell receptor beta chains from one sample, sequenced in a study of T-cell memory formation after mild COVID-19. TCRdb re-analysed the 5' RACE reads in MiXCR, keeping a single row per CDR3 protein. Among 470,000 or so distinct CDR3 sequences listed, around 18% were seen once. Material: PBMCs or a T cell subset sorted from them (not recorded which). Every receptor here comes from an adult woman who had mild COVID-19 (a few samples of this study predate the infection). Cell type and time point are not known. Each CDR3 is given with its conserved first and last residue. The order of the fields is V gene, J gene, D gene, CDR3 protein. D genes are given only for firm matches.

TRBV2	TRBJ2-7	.	CASSEMGLQYF
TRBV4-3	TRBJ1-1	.	CASSQDPRPSNTEAFF
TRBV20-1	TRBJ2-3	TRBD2	CSAPLLAVETDTQYF
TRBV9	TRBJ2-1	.	CASSGDFYNEQFF
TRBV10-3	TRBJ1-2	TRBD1	CAIREPGTVYGYTF
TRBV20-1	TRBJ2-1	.	CSASRRSSYNEQFF
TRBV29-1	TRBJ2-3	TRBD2	CSANPSGIHTDTQYF
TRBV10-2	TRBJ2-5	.	CASGIPETQYF
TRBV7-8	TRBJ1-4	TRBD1	CASSPDRRGEKLFF
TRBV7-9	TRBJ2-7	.	CASSPPASRRSYEQYF
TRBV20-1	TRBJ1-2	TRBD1	CSAETGAAGYTF
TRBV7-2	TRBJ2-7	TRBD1	CASSFPPGQGDYEQYF
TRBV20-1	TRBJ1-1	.	CSAREQVYTEAFF
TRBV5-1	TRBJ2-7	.	CASSLSSVTEQYF
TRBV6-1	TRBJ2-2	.	CASILDPLTGELFF
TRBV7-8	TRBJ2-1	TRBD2	CASSFRLAEYNEQFF
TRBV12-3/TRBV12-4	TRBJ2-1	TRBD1	CASTPARGGLYNEQFF
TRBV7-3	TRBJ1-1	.	CASSLTTGVDTEAFF
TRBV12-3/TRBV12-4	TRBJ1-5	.	CASSPGRAPQPQHF
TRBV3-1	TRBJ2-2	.	CASSQYSNTGELFF
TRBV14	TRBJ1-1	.	CASSQDQGLSSFF
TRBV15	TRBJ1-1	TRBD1	CATGTGGPPNTEAFF
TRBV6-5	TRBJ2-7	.	CASSYVTEGQFGEHSYEQYF
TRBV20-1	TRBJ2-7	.	CSGVATGQGSYEQYF
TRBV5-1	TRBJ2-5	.	CASSLVVRNRQETQYF
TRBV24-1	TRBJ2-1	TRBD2	CATSDTSSGRYEQFF
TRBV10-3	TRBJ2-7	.	CAISGGADYEQYF
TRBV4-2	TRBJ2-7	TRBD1	CASSLRDRGRNEQYF